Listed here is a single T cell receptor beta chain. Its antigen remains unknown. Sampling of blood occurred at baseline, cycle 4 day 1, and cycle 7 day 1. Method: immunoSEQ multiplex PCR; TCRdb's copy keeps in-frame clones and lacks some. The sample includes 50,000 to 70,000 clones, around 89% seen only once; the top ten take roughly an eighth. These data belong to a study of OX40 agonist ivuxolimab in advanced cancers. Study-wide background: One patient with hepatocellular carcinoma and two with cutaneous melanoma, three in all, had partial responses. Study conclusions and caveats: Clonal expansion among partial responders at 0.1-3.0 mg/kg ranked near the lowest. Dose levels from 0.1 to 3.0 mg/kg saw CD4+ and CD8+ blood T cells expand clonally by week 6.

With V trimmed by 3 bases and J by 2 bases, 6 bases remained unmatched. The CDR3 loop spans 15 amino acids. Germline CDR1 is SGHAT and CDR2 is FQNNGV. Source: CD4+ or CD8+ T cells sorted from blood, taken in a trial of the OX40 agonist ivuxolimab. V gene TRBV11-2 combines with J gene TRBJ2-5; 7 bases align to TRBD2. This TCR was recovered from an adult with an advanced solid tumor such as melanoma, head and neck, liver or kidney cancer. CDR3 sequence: CASSFPAGYQETQYF. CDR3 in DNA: TGTGCCAGCAGCTTCCCAGCGGGGTATCAAGAGACCCAGTACTTC.